This T cell receptor (beta chain) was sequenced in a study of blood T cell repertoires in COVID-19. Profiling relied on immunoSEQ multiplex PCR, and the TCRdb table lists in-frame clones only, not all of them. The table shows some 190,000 clones, with more than 70% occurring only once. CDR1 and CDR2 from the germline V gene are MNHEY and SVGAGI. With 6 bases clipped from V and 3 bases from J, the junction kept 7 bases outside the gene matches. CDR3 size: 15 residues. Sequenced input: PBMCs or T cells enriched from blood (not recorded which). V gene TRBV6-5 combines with J gene TRBJ2-7, with TRBD1 matching over 11 bases. This TCR was recovered from a middle-aged man with acute COVID-19. CDR3 nucleotide sequence: TGTGCCAGCAGCTGGGGACAGGGGGAGTTCTACGAGCAGTACTTC. Its protein product is CASSWGQGEFYEQYF.